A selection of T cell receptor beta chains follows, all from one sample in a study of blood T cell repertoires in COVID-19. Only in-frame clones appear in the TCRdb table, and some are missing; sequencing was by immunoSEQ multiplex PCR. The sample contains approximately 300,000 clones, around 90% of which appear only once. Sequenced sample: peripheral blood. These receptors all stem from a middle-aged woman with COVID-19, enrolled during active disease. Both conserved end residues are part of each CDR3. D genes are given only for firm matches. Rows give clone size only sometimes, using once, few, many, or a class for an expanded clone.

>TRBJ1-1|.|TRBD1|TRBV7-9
TGTGCCAGCAGCCCCCGGGACAGGGCGTCTGAAGCTTTCTTT
CASSPRDRASEAFF
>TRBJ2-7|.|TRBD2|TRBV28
TGTGCCAGCGGCCCCGGACTAGCGGGTATTACCTACGAGCAGTACTTC
CASGPGLAGITYEQYF
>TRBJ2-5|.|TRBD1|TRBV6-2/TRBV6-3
TGTGCCAGCAGTTACTTAAAATCCGGGACAGTCAAAGAGACCCAGTACTTC
CASSYLKSGTVKETQYF
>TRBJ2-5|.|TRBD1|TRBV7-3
TGTGCCAGCAGCTTAAAAAGGGACAGGGGGTACCAAGAGACCCAGTACTTC
CASSLKRDRGYQETQYF
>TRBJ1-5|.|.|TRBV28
TGTGCCAGCAGTTTAAACAGTCAACAGCCCCAGCATTTT
CASSLNSQQPQHF
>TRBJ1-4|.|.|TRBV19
TGTGCCAGTGCTGGGGCGAGGACTAATGAAAAACTGTTTTTT
CASAGARTNEKLFF
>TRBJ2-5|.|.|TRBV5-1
TGCGCCACCCATACAGGGTACCAAGAGACCCAGTACTTC
CATHTGYQETQYF
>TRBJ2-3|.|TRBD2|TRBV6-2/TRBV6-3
TGTGCCAGCAGTGGTTATAGCGGGAGAAGATCAGATACGCAGTATTTT
CASSGYSGRRSDTQYF
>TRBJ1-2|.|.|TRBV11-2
TGTGCCAGCAGCTTAGACCGGGGGGGTAGGCAGAATGGCTACACCTTC
CASSLDRGGRQNGYTF
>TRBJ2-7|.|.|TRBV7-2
TGTGCCAGCAGCTCACAGGTAAACTACGAGCAGTACTTC
CASSSQVNYEQYF
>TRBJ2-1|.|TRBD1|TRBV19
TGTGCCAGTAGGGGGACAGCGAACTCCTACAATGAGCAGTTCTTC
CASRGTANSYNEQFF
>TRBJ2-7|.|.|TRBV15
TGTGCCACCAGCAGAGGGAGGGTGTTGTACGAGCAGTACTTC
CATSRGRVLYEQYF
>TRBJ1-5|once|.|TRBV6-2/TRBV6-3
TGTGCCAGCAGTAACAGGGTTTTAGATCAGCCCCAGCATTTT
CASSNRVLDQPQHF
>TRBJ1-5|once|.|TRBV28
TGTGCCAGCAGTTTATTACGGACAGTTAGCAATCAGCCCCAGCATTTT
CASSLLRTVSNQPQHF
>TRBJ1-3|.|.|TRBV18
TGTGCCAGCTCACCACTTTCGGAGGGTCGAAGAAACACCATATATTTT
CASSPLSEGRRNTIYF
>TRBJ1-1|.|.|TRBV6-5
TGTGCCAGCAGTTACAACGGGAACACTGAAGCTTTCTTT
CASSYNGNTEAFF
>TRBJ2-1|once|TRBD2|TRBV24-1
TGTGCCACCAGTGAGGCGGGAGCTGTTTACAATGAGCAGTTCTTC
CATSEAGAVYNEQFF
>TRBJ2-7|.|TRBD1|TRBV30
TGTGCCTGGAATAGGGGGCTAGGGTACGAGCAGTACTTC
CAWNRGLGYEQYF
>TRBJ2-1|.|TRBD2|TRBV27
TGTGCCAGCAGCTTCCTCTCCCCCCTCGGGACTAGCGGGGGGAATGAGCAGTTCTTC
CASSFLSPLGTSGGNEQFF
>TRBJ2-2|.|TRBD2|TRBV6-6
TGTGCCAGCAGTTACCTGGGGGGGTTGACCGGGGAGCTGTTTTTT
CASSYLGGLTGELFF
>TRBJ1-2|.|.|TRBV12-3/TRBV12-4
TGTGCCAGCAGTTTACCCTCTAACTATGGCTACACCTTC
CASSLPSNYGYTF
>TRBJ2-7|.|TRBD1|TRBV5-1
TGCGCCAGCAGCTCGCTCGACAGGGACGTCGCCGGACTCCCCTACGAGCAGTACTTC
CASSSLDRDVAGLPYEQYF
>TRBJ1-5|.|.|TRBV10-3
TGTGCCATCAGTGAGTCGAGCGGGGGACGACAGCCCCAGCATTTT
CAISESSGGRQPQHF
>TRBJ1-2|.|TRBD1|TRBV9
TGTGCCAGCAGCGCAAGGACAGGGACCTATGGCTACACCTTC
CASSARTGTYGYTF
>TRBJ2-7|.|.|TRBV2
TGTGCCAGCAGTGAACTCCTCGCGGAAGGTTACGAGCAGTACTTC
CASSELLAEGYEQYF
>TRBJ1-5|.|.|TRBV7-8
TGTGCCAGCAGCTTAACTCTCTCGGGGATTTCCAATCAGCCCCAGCATTTT
CASSLTLSGISNQPQHF
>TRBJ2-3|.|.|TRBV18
TGTGCCAGCTCACCACCTTCAGGGAAGGACACAGATACGCAGTATTTT
CASSPPSGKDTDTQYF
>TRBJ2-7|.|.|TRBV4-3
TGCGCCAGCAGCCAAAGGGTCGGGGGAGCGTACAGCTCCTACGAGCAGTACTTC
CASSQRVGGAYSSYEQYF
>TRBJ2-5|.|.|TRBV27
TGTGCCAGCACCCACTCCCCATCAGGGACCCAGTACTTC
CASTHSPSGTQYF
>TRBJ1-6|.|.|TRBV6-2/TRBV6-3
TGTGCCAGCAGTTACACTGGACAGACCGATTCACCCCTCCACTTT
CASSYTGQTDSPLHF
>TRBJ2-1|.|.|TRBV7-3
TGTGCCAGCAGCTTACAATCGGGAGTAAGGGATGAGCAGTTCTTC
CASSLQSGVRDEQFF
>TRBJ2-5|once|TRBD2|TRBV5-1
TGCGCCAGCAGCTTGGCCGGGGGGGAAGAGACCCAGTACTTC
CASSLAGGEETQYF
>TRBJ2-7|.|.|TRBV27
TGTGCCAGCAGTTTGTTCGTGGTACCACAGTACGAGCAGTACTTC
CASSLFVVPQYEQYF
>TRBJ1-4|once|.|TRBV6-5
TGTGCCAGCAGTTACTCGTGGCGGGAAAAACTGTTTTTT
CASSYSWREKLFF
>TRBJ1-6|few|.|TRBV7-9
TGTGCCAGCAGCTCAGGTGGGGGCCGGATCCACTTT
CASSSGGGRIHF
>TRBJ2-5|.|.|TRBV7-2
TGTGCCAGCAGCTTAACAGACCAAGAGACCCAGTACTTC
CASSLTDQETQYF
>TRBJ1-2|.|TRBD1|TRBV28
TGTGCCAGCAGTCCCCGGGACAGGGGAAACTATGGCTACACCTTC
CASSPRDRGNYGYTF
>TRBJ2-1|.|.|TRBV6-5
TGTGCCAGCAGTACCTTGGGAGCTCATGAGCAGTTCTTC
CASSTLGAHEQFF
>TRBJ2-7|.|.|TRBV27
TGTGCCAGCAGTTTGGAGGGGAGCTCCTACGAGCAGTACTTC
CASSLEGSSYEQYF
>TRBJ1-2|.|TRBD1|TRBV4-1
TGCGCCAGCAGCCAAGTGACGGGACAGGGGTTCCGTGGCTACACCTTC
CASSQVTGQGFRGYTF
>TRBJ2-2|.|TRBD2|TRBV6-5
TGTGCCAGCCATCGGGGGGGCCTCACCGGGGAGCTGTTTTTT
CASHRGGLTGELFF
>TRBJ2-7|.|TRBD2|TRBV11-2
TGTGCCAGCAGCTTAGTGGGAGGGTCCTACGAGCAGTACTTC
CASSLVGGSYEQYF
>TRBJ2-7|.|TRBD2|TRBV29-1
TGCAGCGTTGAAGAATTGGGGCTAGCGGGAGTCGAGCAGTACTTC
CSVEELGLAGVEQYF
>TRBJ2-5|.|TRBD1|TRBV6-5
TGTGCCAGCAGCCGGGACAGGGGTATGGAGACCCAGTACTTC
CASSRDRGMETQYF
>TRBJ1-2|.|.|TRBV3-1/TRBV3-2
TGTGCCAGCAGCCAAGACCTACGAGTTGGTGGCTACACCTTC
CASSQDLRVGGYTF
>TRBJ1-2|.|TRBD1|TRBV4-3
TGCGCCAGCAGCCAAGAGGGGACAGGGCTGAGAAGCTATGGCTACACCTTC
CASSQEGTGLRSYGYTF
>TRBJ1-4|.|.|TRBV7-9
TGTGCCAGCAGGTCCAGGGAATACGGAAAACTGTTTTTT
CASRSREYGKLFF
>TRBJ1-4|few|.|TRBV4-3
TGCGCCAGCAGCCAAGATGGGGGGGGGCAACAGGGCCATGAAAAACTGTTTTTT
CASSQDGGGQQGHEKLFF
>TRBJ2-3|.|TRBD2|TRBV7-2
TGTGCCAGCAGCTACCCCGGGACTAGCGGGGGGCGCCCTCCCAGAACGCAGTATTTT
CASSYPGTSGGRPPRTQYF
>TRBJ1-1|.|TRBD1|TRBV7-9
TGTGCCAGCAGCTTAGACCCCGGGACAGGGGCGAGCGAAGCTTTCTTT
CASSLDPGTGASEAFF
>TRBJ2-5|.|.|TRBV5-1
TGCGCCAGCAGCTTGGCAGGGGAGATGGAGACCCAGTACTTC
CASSLAGEMETQYF
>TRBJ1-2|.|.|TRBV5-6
TGTGCCAGCAGCTTGACGGGAACTGAATATGGCTACACCTTC
CASSLTGTEYGYTF
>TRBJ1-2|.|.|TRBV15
TGTGCCACCAGCAGATCCACAGGAGTCTATGGCTACACCTTC
CATSRSTGVYGYTF